This TCR beta chain was found in a study of blood T cell repertoires in COVID-19. Germline CDR1 MNHEY, CDR2 SVGAGI. Trimming cost V 0 bases and J 1 base, with 10 bases left between them. This CDR3 is built from 16 residues. Libraries were prepared by immunoSEQ multiplex PCR; TCRdb keeps only in-frame clonotypes and omits some of them. This table holds around 260,000 clones, more than 85% found once. This sequence joins TRBV6-5 and TRBJ1-3, with D maybe TRBD1 (5 bases). Source material: peripheral blood. This TCR was recovered from a person aged 18-29 years with COVID-19, enrolled during active disease. The CDR3 DNA reads TGTGCCAGCAGTTACTCATCGGGGGGATCTGGAAACACCATATATTTT. Protein: CASSYSSGGSGNTIYF.